This TCR beta chain stems from a study of Ad26.COV2.S vaccination and SARS-CoV-2 variants. General observations from the study: The breadth of spike-specific CD8+ and CD4+ T cell responses after vaccination was reportedly substantial.

Assay used: immunoSEQ multiplex PCR; TCRdb lists only in-frame clones, some missing. The sample holds 350,000 to 400,000 clones, around nine tenths seen once. CDR3 length equals 12 residues. The V and J ends lost 2 bases and 6 bases respectively, with 7 bases between them. From germline, CDR1 is LNHDA and CDR2 SQIVND (reference sequence). Sample treatment: about 20 received Ad26.COV2.S at low or high dose, single or two shots; 5 received placebo; per-sample allocation not given. The study sampled participants on day 63 after the first vaccine or placebo injection. As for this clone: Its specificity is unknown. Additional DNA sequences in this sample encode the identical CDR3.

The chain carries TRBV19 and TRBJ1-2; D is uncertain. The source of this sequence is a person aged 18 to 65 who received the Ad26.COV2.S COVID-19 vaccine or a placebo. The sequenced sample was peripheral blood, obtained in a trial of Ad26.COV2.S vaccine versus placebo. CDR3 protein: CASSIRRDGYTF. CDR3 sequence (DNA): TGTGCCAGTAGTATAAGACGGGATGGCTACACCTTC.